These 23 T cell receptor beta chains were all obtained from the same sample, sequenced in a study of blood T cell repertoires in COVID-19 (dated by TCRdb to 2018 to 2021). Libraries were made using the immunoSEQ multiplex PCR assay. This is the immuneACCESS table as TCRdb keeps it, with only in-frame sequences that have V and J called. A part of the clones is gone; compared with another copy, unresolved V genes explain less than half, and the rest is unexplained. This sample is represented by approximately 220,000 clones; 90% of them were singletons. In total, the top ten clones hold over 12% of the sample. The sequenced sample consisted of PBMCs or T cells enriched from blood (not recorded which). These receptors were taken from a man aged 25 to 45 who had been exposed to COVID-19.

The chain has TRBV14 and TRBJ2-7; weak D call: TRBD2 (6 bases). The germline V and J ends were trimmed by 7 bases and 4 bases, with 20 bases remaining between them. Germline CDR1 is SGHDN and CDR2 is FVKESK. There are 15 residues in the CDR3. The CDR3 coding sequence is TGTGCCAGCAAGAGGGGCAGTGCGGGACTTTACGAGCAGTACTTC. Its protein product is CASKRGSAGLYEQYF.

The V and J genes are TRBV25-1 and TRBJ1-3; D may be TRBD1 (5 bases). The CDR3 loop spans 13 amino acids. Per the germline V gene, CDR1 is MGHDK and CDR2 is SYGVNS. Trimming shortened V by 7 bases and J by 3 bases, and 10 bases separated the two germline ends. CDR3 amino acids: CASTAGFGNTIYF. Here the CDR3 DNA reads TGTGCCAGCACCGCAGGGTTTGGAAACACCATATATTTT.

The V gene is TRBV28, the J gene TRBJ2-2; TRBD1 matches at 7 bases. Germline loops: CDR1 MDHEN, CDR2 SYDVKM. The V gene end was trimmed by 5 bases and the J gene end by 4 bases; junction bases not matched to a gene: 4. The CDR3 loop spans 14 amino acids. The CDR3 loop reads CASSPAGGTGELFF. The CDR3 DNA reads TGTGCCAGCAGTCCGGCAGGGGGCACCGGGGAGCTGTTTTTT. The variable domain in full, with the rest retrieved from reference TRBV28 and TRBJ2-2, is DVKVTQSSRYLVKRTGEKVFLECVQDMDHENMFWYRQDPGLGLRLIYFSYDVKMKEKGDIPEGYSVSREKKERFSLILESASTNQTSMYLCASSPAGGTGELFFGEGSRLTVL.

V is TRBV3-1 (or the pseudogene TRBV3-2) and J is TRBJ1-5; D not resolved. Trimming shortened V by 0 bases and J by 6 bases, and 15 bases separated the two germline ends. CDR3 size: 16 residues. The germline V gene has CDR1 LGHDT and CDR2 YNNKEL (reference sequence). CDR3 DNA sequence: TGTGCCAGCAGCCAAGATTTGATGTCCCTCGGTCAGCCCCAGCATTTT. Protein sequence: CASSQDLMSLGQPQHF.

The J gene is TRBJ1-2, the V gene TRBV15, with D uncertain. Germline lookup yields CDR1 LNHNV and CDR2 YYDKDF (reference sequence). The CDR3 is made up of 15 amino acids. Trimming removed 0 bases at V and 2 bases at J, with 10 bases between. DNA for the CDR3: TGTGCCACCAGCAGAGATGGCCTAGGAAACTATGGCTACACCTTC. Its protein is CATSRDGLGNYGYTF.

The rearrangement uses TRBV5-4 and TRBJ1-4, with D maybe TRBD1 (6 bases). Germline V gene lookup returns CDR1 SGHNT and CDR2 YYREEE (reference sequence). The CDR3 extends over 17 amino acids. V was cut by 3 bases and J by 4 bases, with 19 bases left in between. The CDR3 region has the DNA TGTGCCAGCAGCTCCGGTGGGAGGGGGAAGGATAATGAAAAACTGTTTTTT. Translation: CASSSGGRGKDNEKLFF. The full variable domain, in which reference TRBV5-4 and TRBJ1-4 provide the parts outside the CDR3, is ETGVTQSPTHLIKTRGQQVTLRCSSQSGHNTVSWYQQALGQGPQFIFQYYREEENGRGNFPPRFSGLQFPNYSSELNVNALELDDSALYLCASSSGGRGKDNEKLFFGSGTQLSVL.

The chain links TRBV7-2 to TRBJ2-5, with a possible D match to TRBD2 (6 bases). V lost 4 bases and J lost 4, with 19 bases in between. Germline lookup yields CDR1 SGHTA and CDR2 FQGNSA. The CDR3 is 16 amino acids. CDR3 bases: TGTGCCAGCAGCTCGTACGGGACTCTCGAATCAGAGACCCAGTACTTC. It translates to CASSSYGTLESETQYF.

The V gene is TRBV5-4, the J gene TRBJ1-2; perhaps TRBD1 as D (6 bases). Germline V gene data show CDR1 as SGHNT and CDR2 as YYREEE (reference sequence). V was shortened by 5 bases and J by 6 bases, with 14 bases between the two germline ends. The CDR3 covers 13 residues. DNA for the CDR3: TGTGCCAGCAGTTTAATAGGGGGGGATGGCTACACCTTC. This encodes CASSLIGGDGYTF.

The CDR3 region is CASSLEPGYGYTF. The CDR3 region has the DNA TGCGCCAGCAGCTTGGAGCCCGGCTATGGCTACACCTTC. The rearrangement links TRBV5-1 to TRBJ1-2; D is unresolved. Germline loops: CDR1 SGHRS, CDR2 YFSETQ. V was clipped by 0 bases and J by 4 bases, with 7 bases between them. This CDR3 has 13 residues.

The chain combines TRBV9 with TRBJ2-7; possible D gene TRBD2, 6 bases. The CDR3 runs 14 residues. Germline V gene sequence: CDR1 SGDLS, CDR2 YYNGEE. V shed 0 bases and J shed 5 bases, with 12 bases lying between them. Here the CDR3 DNA reads TGTGCCAGCAGCGTAGGAGGGTGGGGGGACGAGCAGTACTTC. Translation gives CASSVGGWGDEQYF. Together with reference TRBV9 and TRBJ2-7, the CDR3 gives the full variable domain: DSGVTQTPKHLITATGQRVTLRCSPRSGDLSVYWYQQSLDQGLQFLIQYYNGEERAKGNILERFSAQQFPDLHSELNLSSLELGDSALYFCASSVGGWGDEQYFGPGTRLTVT.

The chain combines TRBV18 with TRBJ2-5, with 8 bases fitting TRBD2. Germline V gives CDR1 KGHSH, CDR2 LQKENI. V shed 2 bases and J 3 bases; nucleotides not matched to a gene: 5. The CDR3 has 15 amino acids. The CDR3 sequence is CASSPNFGGEETQYF. CDR3 DNA: TGTGCCAGCTCACCAAACTTCGGGGGGGAAGAGACCCAGTACTTC.

CDR3 in amino acids: CASSPGVQETQYF. The CDR3 DNA is TGTGCCAGCAGCCCGGGGGTCCAAGAGACCCAGTACTTC. The V and J genes are TRBV7-3 and TRBJ2-5; possible D gene TRBD2, 6 bases. The germline V gene has CDR1 SGHTA and CDR2 FQGTGA. V was pared by 5 bases and J by 1 base, with 8 bases between. The CDR3 has 13 residues.

V and J are TRBV11-1 and TRBJ2-2; TRBD2 aligns across 12 bases. This CDR3 has 16 residues. V lost 4 bases, J lost 7 bases, and 7 bases stayed unmatched. The germline gives CDR1 SGHAT, CDR2 FQDESV (reference sequence). This CDR3 is CASSSLGLAGLGELFF. The CDR3 DNA reads TGTGCCAGCAGCTCCCTGGGACTAGCGGGCCTCGGGGAGCTGTTTTTT.

The chain joins TRBV5-5 to TRBJ1-1, with D possibly TRBD1 on 5 matching bases. Germline lookup yields CDR1 SGHKS and CDR2 YYEKEE (reference sequence). The CDR3 runs to 14 residues. Trimming removed 6 bases from V and 0 bases from J, with 12 bases in between. CDR3 in amino acids: CASTLLGLNTEAFF. CDR3 nucleotide sequence: TGTGCCAGCACCCTTCTGGGGCTGAACACTGAAGCTTTCTTT.

The chain employs TRBV6-5 and TRBJ2-7; 8 nucleotides agree with TRBD1. Germline V gene sequence: CDR1 MNHEY, CDR2 SVGAGI. This CDR3 is 13 amino acids long. V trimming: 5 bases; J trimming: 3 bases; junction bases outside the gene matches: 3. The CDR3 spells CASSPGTGYEQYF. CDR3 sequence (DNA): TGTGCCAGCAGTCCCGGGACAGGCTACGAGCAGTACTTC.

The rearrangement uses TRBV7-2 and TRBJ1-2, with D uncertain. Looked up from germline, CDR1 is SGHTA and CDR2 is FQGNSA. Trimming shortened V by 5 bases and J by 6 bases, and 13 bases separated the two germline ends. The CDR3 has 13 amino acids. For the CDR3, the DNA is TGTGCCAGCAGCCTAGGACTTAAAGATGGCTACACCTTC. Its translation is CASSLGLKDGYTF.

The sample holds one count of this clone. The chain carries TRBV5-4 and TRBJ2-7, with TRBD2 matching over 7 bases. The CDR3 runs 17 residues. Trimming took 4 bases from V and 3 from J; bases not matched to a gene: 16. Germline CDR1 SGHNT, CDR2 YYREEE (reference sequence). CDR3 amino acids: CASSPTAVLGGYYEQYF. For the CDR3, the DNA is TGTGCCAGCAGCCCAACCGCGGTTTTGGGGGGGTACTACGAGCAGTACTTC.

The rearrangement links TRBV6-5 to TRBJ1-1; no clear D gene. The CDR3 runs 15 residues. Germline loops: CDR1 MNHEY, CDR2 SVGAGI. V dropped 0 bases and J dropped 4 bases, with 12 bases sitting between them. CDR3 DNA sequence: TGTGCCAGCAGTTACTCGCGGGTCGGGAGCACTGAAGCTTTCTTT. Translating gives CASSYSRVGSTEAFF.

The rearrangement uses TRBV7-3 and TRBJ2-1; 10 bases agree with TRBD2. The CDR3 runs 13 residues. With 1 base clipped from V and 12 bases from J, the junction kept 3 bases outside the gene matches. Germline assignment: CDR1 SGHTA and CDR2 FQGTGA. The CDR3 DNA sequence: TGTGCCAGCAGCTTAAGTGCTAGCGGGAGGCAGTTCTTC. This codes for CASSLSASGRQFF.

V and J are TRBV23-1 and TRBJ2-7; D is unclear. TRBV23-1 is classed as an ORF, of uncertain function. CDR3 size: 14 residues. Trimming cost V 3 bases and J 2 bases, with 11 bases left between them. The CDR3 spells CASSHRQQTYEQYF. CDR3 sequence (DNA): TGCGCCAGCAGTCACCGACAACAAACCTACGAGCAGTACTTC.

This clone has a handful of counts. The chain couples TRBV5-1 to TRBJ1-3; 9 bases are a match to TRBD1. The CDR3 consists of 17 residues. V gave up 5 bases and J gave up 2 bases; unmatched junction bases: 11. From germline, CDR1 is SGHRS and CDR2 YFSETQ. As DNA, the CDR3 is TGCGCCAGCAGTCGTACCGGGACAGGGACTGCTGGAAACACCATATATTTT. Translated: CASSRTGTGTAGNTIYF.

V usage is TRBV4-2 and J usage is TRBJ1-2, with no clear D. The germline gives CDR1 LGHNA, CDR2 YNFKEQ. The ends were cut back, 0 bases at V and 2 bases at J, with 10 bases in the middle. This CDR3 region has 15 residues. CDR3 residues: CASSQDAGGNYGYTF. CDR3 nucleotide sequence: TGTGCCAGCAGCCAAGACGCGGGAGGGAACTATGGCTACACCTTC.

A single count supports this clone. J is TRBJ1-1 and V is TRBV7-6; 7 positions match TRBD1. Trimming at V came to 5 bases and at J to 8 bases, leaving 8 bases not matched to a gene. This CDR3 contains 13 residues. The germline CDR1 and CDR2 sequences are SGHVS and FNYEAQ. For the CDR3, the DNA is TGTGCCAGCAGCGGGAGACAGGGTGCCGAAGCTTTCTTT. It encodes CASSGRQGAEAFF.